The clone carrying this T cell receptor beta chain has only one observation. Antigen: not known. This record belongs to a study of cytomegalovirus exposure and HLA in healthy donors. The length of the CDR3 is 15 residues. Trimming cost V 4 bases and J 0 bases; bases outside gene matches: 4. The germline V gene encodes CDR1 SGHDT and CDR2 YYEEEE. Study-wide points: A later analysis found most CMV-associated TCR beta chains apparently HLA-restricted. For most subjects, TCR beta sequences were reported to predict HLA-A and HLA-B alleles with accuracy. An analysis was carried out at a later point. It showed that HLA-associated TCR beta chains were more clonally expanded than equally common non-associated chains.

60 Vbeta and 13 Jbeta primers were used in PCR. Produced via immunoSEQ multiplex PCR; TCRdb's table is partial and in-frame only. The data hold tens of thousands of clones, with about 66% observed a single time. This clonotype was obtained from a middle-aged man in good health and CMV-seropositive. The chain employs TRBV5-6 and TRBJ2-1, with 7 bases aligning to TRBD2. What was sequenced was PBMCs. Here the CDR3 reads CASSLGTNSYNEQFF. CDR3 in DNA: TGTGCCAGCAGCCTCGGGACTAACTCCTACAATGAGCAGTTCTTC.